This T cell receptor (beta chain) was sequenced for a study of patients and donors after allogeneic stem cell transplantation. CDR1 WSHSY and CDR2 SAAADI come from the germline V gene. V was pared by 6 bases and J by 4 bases, with 12 bases between. The CDR3 runs 13 residues. In TCRdb, the RT-PCR reads were re-called with MiXCR into one record per CDR3 protein. Here the sample spans 90,000 to 120,000 distinct CDR3 sequences, 35% being singletons. This TCR was recovered from a human donor who was either an allogeneic HSCT recipient or a stem cell or donor lymphocyte infusion donor (not recorded which). It is not recorded whose cells these are; they may come from a transplant donor. V usage is TRBV10-2 and J usage is TRBJ1-1, with a weak D call TRBD1 (5 bases). Sequenced: blood, either unsorted or a sorted T cell fraction (not recorded which). The CDR3 loop reads CASRLRETTEAFF. CDR3 in DNA: TGCGCCAGCAGACTCAGGGAGACCACTGAAGCTTTCTTT.